This T cell receptor beta chain was found in a study of siplizumab effects on memory and regulatory T cells. Regarding the study as a whole: Naive T cells, seemingly more diverse than memory cells, seemed major alloresponse contributors.

TCR templates, around 98,000 per sample, were assayed. Clones were sequenced by immunoSEQ multiplex PCR, and TCRdb holds only the in-frame ones, with some missing. The repertoire has approximately 100,000 clones, 90% to 95% of them found once; the top ten carry over 0.55%. Notes on this clone: Its antigen is undetermined.

The sequenced material came from Tregs sorted from blood. The clonotype originates from a human donor in good health.

The DNA of the CDR3 is TGTGCCAGCAGTCCCAGCGGGAGTAGGGATACGCAGTATTTT. The encoded protein is CASSPSGSRDTQYF. The chain recombines TRBV28 with TRBJ2-3, with 8 bases matching TRBD2. Per germline, CDR1 MDHEN and CDR2 SYDVKM. J was trimmed by 6 bases and V by 5 bases; bases with no gene match: 7. The CDR3 totals 14 residues.